This T cell receptor beta chain was documented in a study of blood T cell repertoires in COVID-19. Study at large: Both acute and convalescent COVID-19 samples were obtained from the United States, Italy and Spain. The analysed material was cDNA or gDNA that came from T cells, B-cell-depleted T cells, or PBMCs.

This clone came up once. V was pared by 0 bases and J by 0 bases, with 4 bases of the junction left unmatched. This CDR3 region has 18 residues. Germline V gives CDR1 MDHEN, CDR2 SYDVKM. Original processing notes: The authors estimated nucleated cell counts from reference gene primer amplification. Sequenced by immunoSEQ multiplex PCR; TCRdb stores in-frame clones only, minus some. V and J calls plus clone size are reproduced from that table; the DNA served to infer D and trimming. The repertoire includes some 86,000 clones, 85% of them detected once, and about 15% sits in the top ten. The sequenced sample was peripheral blood. This sequence joins TRBV28 and TRBJ1-5, with 11 nucleotides matching TRBD1. The receptor's source is a woman between 70 and 85 years old with acute or convalescent COVID-19. DNA of the CDR3: TGTGCCAGCAGTTTATGGTGGGACAGGGGGGATAGCAATCAGCCCCAGCATTTT. This codes for CASSLWWDRGDSNQPQHF.